This T cell receptor beta chain was captured in a study of blood T cell repertoires in COVID-19. Study background: Sources were T cells, B-cell-depleted T cells, or PBMCs; the material itself was cDNA or gDNA.

Data came from immunoSEQ multiplex PCR; TCRdb stores just in-frame clones and leaves some out. The sample has 55,000 to 70,000 clones; 70% to 90% are singletons. The sequence derives from a woman between 45 and 60 years old with COVID-19, enrolled during active disease. Sequencing was done on a sample of peripheral blood.

This CDR3 reads CASSGGQGLVEKLFF. The CDR3 DNA is TGTGCCAGCAGCGGGGGACAGGGATTGGTCGAAAAACTGTTTTTT. The V call is TRBV9, the J call TRBJ1-4; 9 positions match TRBD1. The CDR3 has 15 residues. J gave up 8 bases and V 3 bases, and 8 bases lay outside the gene matches. Germline CDR1 SGDLS, CDR2 YYNGEE.